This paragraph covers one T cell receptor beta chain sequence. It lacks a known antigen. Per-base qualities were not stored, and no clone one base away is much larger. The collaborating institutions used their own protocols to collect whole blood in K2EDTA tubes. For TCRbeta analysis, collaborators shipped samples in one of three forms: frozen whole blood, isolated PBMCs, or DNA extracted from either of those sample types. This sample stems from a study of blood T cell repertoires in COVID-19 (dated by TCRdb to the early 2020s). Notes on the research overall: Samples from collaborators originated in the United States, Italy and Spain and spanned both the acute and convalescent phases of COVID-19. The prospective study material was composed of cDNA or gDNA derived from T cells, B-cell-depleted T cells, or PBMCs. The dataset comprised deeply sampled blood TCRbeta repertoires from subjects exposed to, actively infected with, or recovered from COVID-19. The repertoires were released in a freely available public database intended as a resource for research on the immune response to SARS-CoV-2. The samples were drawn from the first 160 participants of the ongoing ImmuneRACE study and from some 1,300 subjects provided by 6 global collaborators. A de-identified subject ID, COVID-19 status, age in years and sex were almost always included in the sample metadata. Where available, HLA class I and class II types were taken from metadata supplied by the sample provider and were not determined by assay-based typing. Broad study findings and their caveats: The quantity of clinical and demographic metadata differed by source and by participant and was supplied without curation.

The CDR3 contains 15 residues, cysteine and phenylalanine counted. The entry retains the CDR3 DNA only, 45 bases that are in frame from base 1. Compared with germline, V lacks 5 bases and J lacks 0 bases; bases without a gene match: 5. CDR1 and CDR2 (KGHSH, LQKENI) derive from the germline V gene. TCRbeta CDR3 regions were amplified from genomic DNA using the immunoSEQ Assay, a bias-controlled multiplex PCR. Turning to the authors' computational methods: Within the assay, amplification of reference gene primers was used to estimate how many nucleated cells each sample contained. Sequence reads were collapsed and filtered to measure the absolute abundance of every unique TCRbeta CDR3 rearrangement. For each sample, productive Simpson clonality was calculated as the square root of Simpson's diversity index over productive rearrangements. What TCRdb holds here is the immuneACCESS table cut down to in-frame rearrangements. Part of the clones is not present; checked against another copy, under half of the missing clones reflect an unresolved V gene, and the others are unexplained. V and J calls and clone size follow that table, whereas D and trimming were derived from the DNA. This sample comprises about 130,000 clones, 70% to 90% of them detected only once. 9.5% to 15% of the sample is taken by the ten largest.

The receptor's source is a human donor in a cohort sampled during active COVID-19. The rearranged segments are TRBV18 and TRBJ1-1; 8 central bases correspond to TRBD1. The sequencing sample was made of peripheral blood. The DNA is TGTGCCAGCTCAAGGACAGGGCCGGTGAACACTGAAGCTTTCTTT. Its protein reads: CASSRTGPVNTEAFF.